The 23 T cell receptor beta chains reported below all come from one sample, sequenced in a study of cytomegalovirus exposure and HLA in healthy donors (dated by TCRdb to the late 2010s). The method behind the library was the immunoSEQ multiplex PCR assay. Held by TCRdb, this immuneACCESS table contains in-frame sequences only and omits some clones. Under half of the omission traces to an unresolved V gene where checked; the cause of the rest is unknown. The sample table lists about 160,000 clones, 88% of them with a count of one. The biggest ten clones account for approximately 3.1% of the sample. Sequenced material: PBMCs. These TCRs come from a man aged 18 to 30 in good health and CMV-seronegative.

The chain combines TRBV4-1 with TRBJ2-2; weak D call: TRBD1 (5 bases). CDR3 length: 15 amino acids. Germline V gene lookup returns CDR1 MGHRA and CDR2 YSYEKL. V was shortened by 1 base and J by 3 bases, with 9 bases between the two germline ends. The CDR3 is CASSQVWGDTGELFF. In nucleotides, the CDR3 is TGCGCCAGCAGCCAAGTATGGGGCGACACCGGGGAGCTGTTTTTT.

The rearrangement links TRBV5-1 to TRBJ2-2; D possibly corresponds to TRBD2 (6 bases). V dropped 2 bases and J dropped 5 bases, with 13 bases sitting between them. Germline values: CDR1 SGHRS, CDR2 YFSETQ. This CDR3 is built from 15 residues. CDR3 protein: CASSFLSGSTGELFF. The CDR3 DNA is TGCGCCAGCAGCTTTTTGAGCGGGTCGACCGGGGAGCTGTTTTTT.

CDR3: CASSHPGTGEKLFF. For the CDR3, the DNA is TGCGCCAGCAGCCACCCCGGGACAGGTGAAAAACTGTTTTTT. The chain recombines TRBV4-1 with TRBJ1-4, with 8 bases identical to TRBD1. The CDR3 is made up of 14 amino acids. Trimming cost V 3 bases and J 7 bases; bases outside gene matches: 4. CDR1 MGHRA and CDR2 YSYEKL come from the germline V gene.

The rearrangement uses TRBV27 and TRBJ1-1; 7 nucleotides align to TRBD1. The germline gives CDR1 MNHEY, CDR2 SMNVEV (reference sequence). The CDR3 spans 16 residues. Unmatched junction bases numbered 12, after V lost 4 bases and J lost 4 bases. CDR3 protein: CASSSHRQGIRTEAFF. In DNA form, the CDR3 reads TGTGCCAGCAGTTCGCACAGACAGGGTATACGCACTGAAGCTTTCTTT.

The chain recombines TRBV19 with TRBJ1-4; D is unresolved. Germline lookup yields CDR1 LNHDA and CDR2 SQIVND (reference sequence). V lost 5 bases to trimming and J lost 0 bases, with 7 bases between them. The CDR3 contains 14 residues. This chain's CDR3 is CASSPQSTNEKLFF. In nucleotides, the CDR3 is TGTGCCAGTAGTCCCCAGTCAACTAATGAAAAACTGTTTTTT.

This clone showed up just once. The chain couples TRBV28 to TRBJ1-2, with 7 bases lining up with TRBD1. Unmatched junction bases numbered 9, after V lost 5 bases and J lost 6 bases. Germline values: CDR1 MDHEN, CDR2 SYDVKM. The CDR3 covers 14 residues. The CDR3 reads CASSPTGLGHGYTF. The DNA of the CDR3 is TGTGCCAGCAGTCCGACAGGGCTCGGTCATGGCTACACCTTC.

The rearrangement joins TRBV11-2 to TRBJ2-1, with D possibly TRBD2 on 5 matching bases. There are 12 residues in the CDR3. Germline V gene data show CDR1 as SGHAT and CDR2 as FQNNGV. V lost 5 bases to trimming and J lost 8 bases, with 10 bases between them. Written as DNA, the CDR3 is TGTGCCAGCAGCCCGGGGTTCCATGAGCAGTTCTTC. Amino acid sequence: CASSPGFHEQFF.

The J gene is TRBJ2-1, the V gene TRBV5-6; 10 bases align to TRBD2. This CDR3 has 14 amino acids. Germline lookup yields CDR1 SGHDT and CDR2 YYEEEE. Germline trimming cut 4 bases from V and 6 bases from J; bases unmatched to any gene: 4. The CDR3 here is CASSQREGINEQFF. The CDR3 DNA sequence: TGTGCCAGCAGCCAGCGGGAGGGGATCAATGAGCAGTTCTTC.

The rearrangement uses TRBV20-1 and TRBJ1-4; a possible D gene is TRBD1 (5 bases). The germline V gene has CDR1 DFQATT and CDR2 SNEGSKA (reference sequence). This CDR3 is 11 amino acids long. V was clipped by 0 bases and J by 13 bases, with 9 bases between them. For the CDR3, the DNA is TGCAGTGCTAGAGAGGGGCTAGGACTGTTTTTT. Its translation is CSAREGLGLFF.

The CDR3 loop is CASSTAGLAISTDTQYF. The CDR3, as DNA: TGCGCCAGCAGCACGGCCGGACTAGCGATTAGCACAGATACGCAGTATTTT. This sequence joins TRBV5-1 and TRBJ2-3; 9 positions match TRBD2. The CDR3 totals 17 residues. The germline V gene encodes CDR1 SGHRS and CDR2 YFSETQ. Trimming removed 4 bases from V and 0 bases from J; junction bases left unmatched: 9.

This chain connects TRBV6-5 to TRBJ2-3; 7 positions match TRBD2. V shed 0 bases and J 1 base; nucleotides not matched to a gene: 1. This CDR3 comprises 15 residues. The germline V gene has CDR1 MNHEY and CDR2 SVGAGI. The CDR3 DNA follows: TGTGCCAGCAGTTACTCCACTAGCGGCACAGATACGCAGTATTTT. Protein product: CASSYSTSGTDTQYF.

V is TRBV6-5 and J is TRBJ2-2; 9 positions match TRBD2. This CDR3 is 15 amino acids long. With 6 bases clipped from V and 1 base from J, the junction kept 3 bases outside the gene matches. CDR1 and CDR2 (germline): MNHEY, SVGAGI. Here the CDR3 reads CASRRTSVNTGELFF. CDR3 coding DNA: TGTGCCAGCAGGCGGACTAGCGTGAACACCGGGGAGCTGTTTTTT.

This clone was counted once. V usage is TRBV19 and J usage is TRBJ1-1; D might be TRBD1 (5 bases). The CDR3 totals 13 residues. The V end was cut by 6 bases, the J end by 3 bases, with 11 bases between. The germline V gene has CDR1 LNHDA and CDR2 SQIVND (reference sequence). CDR3 amino acids: CASRVQDDTEAFF. The CDR3 nucleotides are TGTGCCAGTAGAGTACAGGACGACACTGAAGCTTTCTTT.

This clone was detected a few times. Here the CDR3 DNA reads TGTGCCAGCACGCTGAAGGGGACTGAAGCTTTCTTT. Amino acids: CASTLKGTEAFF. The chain combines TRBV2 with TRBJ1-1; a weak D match, TRBD1 (5 bases). Germline CDR1 SNHLY, CDR2 FYNNEI. V gave up 7 bases and J gave up 5 bases, with 11 bases separating them. The CDR3 is made up of 12 amino acids.

The chain joins TRBV6-6 to TRBJ2-3; no definite D call. The V gene lost 8 bases and the J gene lost 2 bases, with 5 bases spanning the gap. This CDR3 comprises 11 residues. Germline lookup yields CDR1 MNHNY and CDR2 SVGAGI (reference sequence). The CDR3 sequence is CASSSTDTQYF. For the CDR3, the DNA is TGTGCCAGCTCCTCCACAGATACGCAGTATTTT.

CDR3 sequence: CASSPVANEQFF. Written as DNA, the CDR3 is TGTGCCAGCTCACCAGTAGCAAATGAGCAGTTCTTC. This chain uses TRBV18 with TRBJ2-1; D is ambiguous. Germline V gives CDR1 KGHSH, CDR2 LQKENI. The CDR3 length is 12 residues. Deletions cut 2 bases from V and 7 bases from J, with 6 bases between.

The chain employs TRBV6-1 and TRBJ1-2, with 10 bases fitting TRBD1. Germline CDR1 and CDR2: MNHNS and SASEGT. The junction had 5 bases not matched to a gene; V was cut back by 0 bases and J by 4 bases. This CDR3 comprises 16 residues. The DNA for the CDR3 is TGTGCCAGCAGTGAAGCTGGGGACAGGGGATTCTATGGCTACACCTTC. Amino acid sequence: CASSEAGDRGFYGYTF.

The rearrangement uses TRBV27 and TRBJ2-7; D is undetermined. Trimming took 0 bases from V and 3 from J, leaving 6 bases between them. Germline lookup yields CDR1 MNHEY and CDR2 SMNVEV (reference sequence). The CDR3 runs 13 residues. Here the CDR3 reads CASSLSPGYEQYF. CDR3 coding DNA: TGTGCCAGCAGTTTATCGCCCGGCTACGAGCAGTACTTC.

The rearrangement joins TRBV10-2 to TRBJ2-7; the D gene is possibly TRBD2 (6 bases). Trimming took off 3 bases at V and 1 base at J, with 13 bases between the two ends. CDR3 size: 15 residues. In germline, CDR1 is WSHSY, CDR2 SAAADI. The CDR3 DNA reads TGCGCCAGCAGTGAAGGCCCTAGCGCGTCCTACGAGCAGTACTTC. Residues: CASSEGPSASYEQYF.

V and J are TRBV5-1 and TRBJ2-6; 8 bases align to TRBD1. Germline V lookup: CDR1 SGHRS, CDR2 YFSETQ. The CDR3 spans 16 residues. Trimming removed 0 bases from V and 2 bases from J; junction bases left unmatched: 1. CDR3 sequence: CASSLETGAGANVLTF. The CDR3 region has the DNA TGCGCCAGCAGCTTGGAGACAGGGGCTGGGGCCAACGTCCTGACTTTC. The full variable domain, with the rest looked up from reference TRBV5-1 and TRBJ2-6, is KAGVTQTPRYLIKTRGQQVTLSCSPISGHRSVSWYQQTPGQGLQFLFEYFSETQRNKGNFPGRFSGRQFSNSRSEMNVSTLELGDSALYLCASSLETGAGANVLTFGAGSRLTVL.

V usage is TRBV6-4 and J usage is TRBJ2-2; 10 bases match TRBD2. The germline gives CDR1 MRHNA, CDR2 SNTAGT. This CDR3 is 15 amino acids long. J lost 3 bases, V lost 5 bases, and 3 bases had no gene match. Here the CDR3 DNA reads TGTGCCAGCAGTCCTAGCGGGGGCCACACCGGGGAGCTGTTTTTT. This sequence encodes CASSPSGGHTGELFF.

CDR3 DNA sequence: TGTGCCAGCTCACCCTGGGACAGACCTTACGAGCAGTACTTC. Residues: CASSPWDRPYEQYF. This sequence joins TRBV18 and TRBJ2-7; 7 bases line up with TRBD1. CDR1 and CDR2 from the germline V gene are KGHSH and LQKENI. V was pared by 3 bases and J by 4 bases, with 6 bases of the junction left unmatched. There are 14 residues in the CDR3.

The chain has TRBV2 and TRBJ2-7; the match to TRBD2 covers 10 bases. Unmatched junction bases numbered 2, after V lost 4 bases and J lost 5 bases. This CDR3 has 13 residues. Germline CDR1 SNHLY, CDR2 FYNNEI. The CDR3 spells CASSVAGGHEQYF. For the CDR3, the DNA is TGTGCCAGCAGTGTAGCGGGAGGCCACGAGCAGTACTTC.